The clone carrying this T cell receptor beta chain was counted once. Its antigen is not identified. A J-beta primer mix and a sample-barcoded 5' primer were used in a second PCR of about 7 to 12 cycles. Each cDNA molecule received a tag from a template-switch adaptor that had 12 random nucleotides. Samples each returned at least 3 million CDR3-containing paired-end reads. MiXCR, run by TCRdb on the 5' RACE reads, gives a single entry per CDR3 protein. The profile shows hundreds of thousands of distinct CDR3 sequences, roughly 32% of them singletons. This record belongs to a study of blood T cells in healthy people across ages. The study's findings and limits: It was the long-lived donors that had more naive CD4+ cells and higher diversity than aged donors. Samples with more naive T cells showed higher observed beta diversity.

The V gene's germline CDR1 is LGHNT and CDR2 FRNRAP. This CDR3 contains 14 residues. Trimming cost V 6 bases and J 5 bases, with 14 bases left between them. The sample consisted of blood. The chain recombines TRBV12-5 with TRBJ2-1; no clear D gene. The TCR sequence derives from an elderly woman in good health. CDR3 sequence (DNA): TGTGCTAGTGGCCCCCAGAAGGTCAACAATGAGCAGTTCTTC. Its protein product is CASGPQKVNNEQFF.